Below are 15 T cell receptor beta chains sequenced from a single sample in a study of Ad26.COV2.S vaccination and SARS-CoV-2 variants. Sequencing used immunoSEQ multiplex PCR; TCRdb keeps in-frame clones, though not all of them. The data show roughly 100,000 clones, 60% to 85% seen once. The sample was peripheral blood, taken after recovery from COVID-19. These receptor sequences come from a human donor who had recovered from COVID-19.

The chain is built from TRBV15 and TRBJ1-2; a possible D gene is TRBD1 (6 bases). The CDR3 has 14 residues. With 5 bases removed from V and 4 bases from J, the gap between germline ends came to 14 bases. Germline CDR1 and CDR2: LNHNV and YYDKDF (reference sequence). CDR3 nucleotides: TGTGCCACCAGCGAGGGGGGTATAGTCTATGGCTACACCTTC. This gives the protein CATSEGGIVYGYTF.

This chain links TRBV11-3 with TRBJ2-3; 8 nucleotides align to TRBD1. Unmatched junction bases numbered 6, after V lost 5 bases and J lost 2 bases. The CDR3 is 15 residues long. The V gene's germline CDR1 is SGHNT and CDR2 YENEEA. CDR3: CASSEGQAYTDTQYF. The DNA for the CDR3 is TGTGCCAGCAGCGAGGGACAGGCGTACACAGATACGCAGTATTTT.

J is TRBJ1-3 and V is TRBV19, with TRBD1 as a possible D gene (5 bases). Germline V CDR1 and CDR2: LNHDA, SQIVND (reference sequence). This CDR3 has 16 amino acids. The germline V and J ends were trimmed by 3 bases and 4 bases, with 16 bases remaining between them. The CDR3 coding sequence is TGTGCCAGTAGTATGCCCTCCTGGGGGTCGGGAAACACCATATATTTT. It yields the protein CASSMPSWGSGNTIYF.

The rearrangement joins TRBV21-1 to TRBJ2-7; TRBD2, the table's D call, was not compared with the DNA. TRBV21-1 is a listed pseudogene. The CDR3 contains 16 residues. For the CDR3, the DNA is TGTGCCAGCAGCAAAGATGGGGTCACCGACTACTACGAGCAGTACTTC. Amino acid sequence: CASSKDGVTDYYEQYF.

This rearrangement joins TRBV7-6 to TRBJ1-1; D unclear. Trimming shortened V by 4 bases and J by 4 bases, and 4 bases separated the two germline ends. CDR1 is SGHVS and CDR2 is FNYEAQ in the germline V gene. There are 11 residues in the CDR3. The CDR3 coding sequence is TGTGCCAGCAGCTCTAGCACTGAAGCTTTCTTT. It yields the protein CASSSSTEAFF.

The chain links TRBV5-6 to TRBJ2-1; the D is unclear. The germline V gene has CDR1 SGHDT and CDR2 YYEEEE. The CDR3 is 15 amino acids. The V end was cut by 1 base, the J end by 0 bases, with 8 bases between. The CDR3 loop reads CASSLNPNSYNEQFF. DNA for the CDR3: TGTGCCAGCAGCTTGAATCCAAACTCCTACAATGAGCAGTTCTTC.

V gene TRBV7-2 combines with J gene TRBJ2-7; 15 nucleotides line up with TRBD2. The junction had 9 bases not matched to a gene; V was cut back by 5 bases and J by 7 bases. The length of the CDR3 is 16 residues. Germline CDR1 and CDR2: SGHTA and FQGNSA. The CDR3: CASSTTGLAGGREQYF. The CDR3 nucleotides read TGTGCCAGCAGCACCACCGGACTAGCGGGGGGGCGAGAGCAGTACTTC.

This chain connects TRBV6-5 to TRBJ1-5; 9 positions agree with TRBD1. The V and J ends lost 6 bases and 6 bases, in that order; junction bases with no gene match: 9. The CDR3 is 15 amino acids. Germline loops: CDR1 MNHEY, CDR2 SVGAGI. CDR3 nucleotides: TGTGCCAGCAGGGGGGGCGGACAGGGGAGTCAGCCCCAGCATTTT. This codes for CASRGGGQGSQPQHF.

The chain combines TRBV4-3 with TRBJ2-3; the match to TRBD2 covers 12 bases. Losses at the gene ends were 1 base for V and 14 bases for J; bases not matched to a gene: 7. Germline V gene lookup returns CDR1 LGHNA and CDR2 YSLEER. CDR3 size: 14 residues. Written as DNA, the CDR3 is TGCGCCAGCAGCCAAGCACTAGCGGGGGGTATTGCGTATTTT. Its translation is CASSQALAGGIAYF.

This clone was recorded once. The J gene is TRBJ1-4, the V gene TRBV6-1; 8 bases match TRBD1. Trimming cost V 0 bases and J 4 bases; bases outside gene matches: 4. The CDR3 is made up of 16 amino acids. Germline values: CDR1 MNHNS, CDR2 SASEGT. CDR3 DNA: TGTGCCAGCAGTGAAGCCCTAGGACAGGGTAATGAAAAACTGTTTTTT. Translation: CASSEALGQGNEKLFF.

For the CDR3, the DNA is TGTGCCAGCAGCCAGGGACTAGCGGGGGGGCCTAGCTCCTACGAGCAGTACTTC. Encoded protein: CASSQGLAGGPSSYEQYF. This chain connects TRBV7-9 to TRBJ2-7; 16 positions match TRBD2. Trimming at V came to 5 bases and at J to 0 bases, leaving 7 bases not matched to a gene. This CDR3 region has 18 residues. Germline V gene sequence: CDR1 SEHNR, CDR2 FQNEAQ (reference sequence).

The chain combines TRBV27 with TRBJ2-3; 9 bases align to TRBD2. Trimming removed 5 bases from V and 4 bases from J; junction bases left unmatched: 10. Germline V gives CDR1 MNHEY, CDR2 SMNVEV (reference sequence). This CDR3 is built from 16 residues. In DNA, the CDR3 is TGTGCCAGCAGTCTAACAGGCGGGGGGGTTGCAGATACGCAGTATTTT. Translated, it gives CASSLTGGGVADTQYF.

The J gene is TRBJ1-2, the V gene TRBV6-4; D is unresolved. The CDR3 spans 17 residues. Germline CDR1 is MRHNA and CDR2 is SNTAGT. The germline V and J ends were trimmed by 5 bases and 0 bases, with 19 bases remaining between them. As DNA, the CDR3 is TGTGCCAGCAGTTTAGCCGGACTCTTTACTACTAACTATGGCTACACCTTC. Protein: CASSLAGLFTTNYGYTF.

J is TRBJ2-3 and V is TRBV10-1; no reliable D call. V lost 7 bases and J lost 4, with 6 bases in between. Germline V gene data show CDR1 as WNHNN and CDR2 as SYGVQD (reference sequence). The CDR3 runs to 11 residues. The CDR3 region is CASTSPDTQYF. In DNA, the CDR3 is TGCGCCAGCACCTCGCCAGATACGCAGTATTTT.

The chain links TRBV19 to TRBJ2-7, with D possibly called TRBD1 or TRBD2 (5 bases each). The V gene's germline CDR1 is LNHDA and CDR2 SQIVND (reference sequence). Between the trimmed V and J ends, which lost 5 bases and 0 bases, there was a span of 11 bases. This CDR3 is built from 14 residues. CDR3 coding DNA: TGTGCCAGTAGTGCGAGGGGATTCTCCTACGAGCAGTACTTC. Protein: CASSARGFSYEQYF.